This record covers a single T cell receptor beta chain. Trimming cost V 4 bases and J 4 bases, with 4 bases left between them. Germline V gene sequence: CDR1 SNHLY, CDR2 FYNNEI. This CDR3 comprises 11 residues. These data belong to a study of technical replicates of blood from a handful of donors. Data came from immunoSEQ multiplex PCR; TCRdb stores just in-frame clones and leaves some out. The data show about 80,000 clones, with less than 95% seen just once and about 0.37% held by the top ten. This TCR derives from a human donor in good health. The sequencing input was T cells isolated from PBMCs. The chain has TRBV2 and TRBJ1-1; D is ambiguous. The DNA for the CDR3 is TGTGCCAGCAGTGCTAGCACTGAAGCTTTCTTT. Its translation: CASSASTEAFF.